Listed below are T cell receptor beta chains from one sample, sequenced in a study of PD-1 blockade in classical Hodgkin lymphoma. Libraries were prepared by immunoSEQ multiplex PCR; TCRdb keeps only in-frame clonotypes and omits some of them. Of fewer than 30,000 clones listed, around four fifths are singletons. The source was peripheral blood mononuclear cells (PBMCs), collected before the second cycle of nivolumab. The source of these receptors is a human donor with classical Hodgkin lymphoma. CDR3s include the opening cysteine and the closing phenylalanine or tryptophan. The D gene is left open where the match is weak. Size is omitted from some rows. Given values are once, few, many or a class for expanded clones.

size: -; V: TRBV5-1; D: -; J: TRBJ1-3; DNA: TGCGCCAGCAGCTTGGGGGAAGACTCTGGAAACACCATATATTTT; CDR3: CASSLGEDSGNTIYF
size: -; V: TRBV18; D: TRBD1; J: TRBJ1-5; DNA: TGTGCCAGCTCACCTAATGGGACAGGGGGCGCCGGGGGAAATCAGCCCCAGCATTTT; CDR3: CASSPNGTGGAGGNQPQHF
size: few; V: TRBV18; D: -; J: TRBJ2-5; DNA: TGTGCCAGCTCGCCCTTAGGAGGCGAGACCCAGTACTTC; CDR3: CASSPLGGETQYF
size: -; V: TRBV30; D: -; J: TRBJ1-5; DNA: TGTGCCTGGAGTGTATACGGGGGCCGGCAGCCCCAGCATTTT; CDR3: CAWSVYGGRQPQHF
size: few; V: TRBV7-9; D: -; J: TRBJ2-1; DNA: TGTGCCAGCAGCTTTTCCAGTGGCCATGAGCAGTTCTTC; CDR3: CASSFSSGHEQFF
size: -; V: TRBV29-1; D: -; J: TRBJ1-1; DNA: TGCAGCGCCCCCAGCCAAGGCACTGAAGCTTTCTTT; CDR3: CSAPSQGTEAFF
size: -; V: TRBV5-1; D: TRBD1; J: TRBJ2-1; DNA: TGCGCCAGCAGCCTGACAGGGGATACCTACAATGAGCAGTTCTTC; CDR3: CASSLTGDTYNEQFF
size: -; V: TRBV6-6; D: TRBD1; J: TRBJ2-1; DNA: TGTGCCAGCAGGCTTAGACAGGGGGCGCCCAATGAGCAGTTCTTC; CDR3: CASRLRQGAPNEQFF
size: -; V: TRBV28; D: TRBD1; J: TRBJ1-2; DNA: TGTGCCAGCAGCACAGGGGGGAGCGACTATGGCTACACCTTC; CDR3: CASSTGGSDYGYTF
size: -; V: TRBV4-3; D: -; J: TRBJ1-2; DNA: TGCGCCAGCAGCCAACAGCTTAACTATGGCTACACCTTC; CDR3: CASSQQLNYGYTF
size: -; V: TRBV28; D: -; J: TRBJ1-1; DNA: TGTGCCAGCAGTCGGGGGACGAACACTGAAGCTTTCTTT; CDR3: CASSRGTNTEAFF
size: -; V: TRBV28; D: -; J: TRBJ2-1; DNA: TGTGCCAGCAACCGGTGGGATGAGCAGTTCTTC; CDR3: CASNRWDEQFF
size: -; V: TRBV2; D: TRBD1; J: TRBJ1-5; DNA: TGTGCCAGCAGAAAACAGGAGACAGGGAATCAGCCCCAGCATTTT; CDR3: CASRKQETGNQPQHF
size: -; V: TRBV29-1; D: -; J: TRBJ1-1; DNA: TGCAGCGTATCCGACCCGAACACTGAAGCTTTCTTT; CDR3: CSVSDPNTEAFF
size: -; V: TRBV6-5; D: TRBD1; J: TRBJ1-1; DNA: TGTGCCAGCAGTCAAGACAGGGGGGATGAAGCTTTCTTT; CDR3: CASSQDRGDEAFF
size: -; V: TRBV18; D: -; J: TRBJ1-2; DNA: TGTGCCAGCTCACCACTACGGGGAGTGGACTATGGCTACACCTTC; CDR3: CASSPLRGVDYGYTF
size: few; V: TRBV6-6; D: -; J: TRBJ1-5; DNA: TGTGCCAGCAGCCCCGGTAGGCCCCAGCATTTT; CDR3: CASSPGRPQHF
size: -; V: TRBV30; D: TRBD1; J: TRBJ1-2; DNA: TGTGCCTGGCGACAGGGCCAATTCTATGGCTACACCTTC; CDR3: CAWRQGQFYGYTF
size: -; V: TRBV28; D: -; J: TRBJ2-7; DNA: TGTGCCAGCAGTTTCTGGTCGGGGTACTACGAGCAGTACTTC; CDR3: CASSFWSGYYEQYF
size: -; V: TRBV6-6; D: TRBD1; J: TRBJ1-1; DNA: TGTGCCAGCAGTTCCCCGGTTGGACAGGGTGGCCCTGAAGCTTTCTTT; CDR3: CASSSPVGQGGPEAFF
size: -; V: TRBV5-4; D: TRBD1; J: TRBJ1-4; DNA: TGTGCCAGCAGCGCAGGGACAGGAGGTGGTTTGAGAGAAAAACTGTTTTTT; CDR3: CASSAGTGGGLREKLFF
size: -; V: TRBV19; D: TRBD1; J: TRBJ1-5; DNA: TGTGCCAGTACCGAGGGGGACAGGGGGCATTTT; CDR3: CASTEGDRGHF
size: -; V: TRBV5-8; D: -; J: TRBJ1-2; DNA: TGTGCCAGCAGCTTGAGGGCGGGCCAAGGCTACACCTTC; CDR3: CASSLRAGQGYTF
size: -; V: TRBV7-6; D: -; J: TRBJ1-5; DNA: TGTGCCAGCAGCCCCGGCGGCGCACTTCAGCCCCAGCATTTT; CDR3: CASSPGGALQPQHF
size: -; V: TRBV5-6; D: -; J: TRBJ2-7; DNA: TGTGCCAGCAGCTTGAACCCTTTCAAGCAGTACTTC; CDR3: CASSLNPFKQYF
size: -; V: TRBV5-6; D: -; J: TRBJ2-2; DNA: TGTGCCAGCAGCTCGAGGTGGGCCGGGGAGCTGTTTTTT; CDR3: CASSSRWAGELFF
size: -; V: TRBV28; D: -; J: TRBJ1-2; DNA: TGTGCCAGCAGTTTGGGGCGGAGGGAGGGTGGCTACACCTTC; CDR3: CASSLGRREGGYTF
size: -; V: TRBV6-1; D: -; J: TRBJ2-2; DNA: TGTGCCAGCAGTGAAGAGGTAGGGGAGGCCGGGGAGCTGTTTTTT; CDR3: CASSEEVGEAGELFF
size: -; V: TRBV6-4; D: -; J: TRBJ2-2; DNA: TGTGCCAGCAGACAGAGCACCGGGGAGCTGTTTTTT; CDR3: CASRQSTGELFF
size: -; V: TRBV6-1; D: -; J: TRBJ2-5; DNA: TGTGCCAGCAGTGAAATTCCTAGCGAAGCAGAGACCCAGTACTTC; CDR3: CASSEIPSEAETQYF
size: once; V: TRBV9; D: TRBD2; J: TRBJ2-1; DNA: TGTGCCAGCAGCGGGGGACTAGCGGAGACCTACAATGAGCAGTTCTTC; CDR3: CASSGGLAETYNEQFF
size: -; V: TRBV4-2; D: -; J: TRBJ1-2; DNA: TGTGCCAGCAGCCTGGACAGAACCGGTGGCTACACCTTC; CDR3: CASSLDRTGGYTF
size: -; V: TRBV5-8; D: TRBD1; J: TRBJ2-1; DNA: TGTGCCAGCAGCTTGGGGGACAGGGGTTCCAATGAGCAGTTCTTC; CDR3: CASSLGDRGSNEQFF
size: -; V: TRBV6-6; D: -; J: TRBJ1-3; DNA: TGTGCCAGCATCCCGACAGGTCTCTCTGGAAACACCATATATTTT; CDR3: CASIPTGLSGNTIYF
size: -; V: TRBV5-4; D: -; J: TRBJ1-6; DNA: TGTGCCAGCAGCTTGGCAGGGTTCAATTCACCCCTCCACTTT; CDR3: CASSLAGFNSPLHF
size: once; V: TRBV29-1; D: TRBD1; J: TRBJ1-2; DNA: TGCAGCGTGGAAACAATACAGGGGAACTATGGCTACACCTTC; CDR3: CSVETIQGNYGYTF
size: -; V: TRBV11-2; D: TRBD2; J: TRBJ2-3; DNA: TGTGCCAGCAGCTTAGCCAGCGGGAGCTGGAATACGCAGTATTTT; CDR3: CASSLASGSWNTQYF
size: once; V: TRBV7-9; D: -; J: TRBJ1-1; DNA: TGTGCCAGCAGCCCCCCCGGAGTTTACACTGAAGCTTTCTTT; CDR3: CASSPPGVYTEAFF
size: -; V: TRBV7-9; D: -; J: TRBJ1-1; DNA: TGTGCCAGCAGCTTAGCTGCGTGGACTGAAGCTTTCTTT; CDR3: CASSLAAWTEAFF
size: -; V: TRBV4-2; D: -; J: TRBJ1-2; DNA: TGTGCCAGCAGTACTGACGGCAACTATGGCTACACCTTC; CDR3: CASSTDGNYGYTF
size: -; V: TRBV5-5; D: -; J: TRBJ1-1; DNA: TGTGCCAGCAGCTTCGGCAAAGTGAACACTGAAGCTTTCTTT; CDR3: CASSFGKVNTEAFF